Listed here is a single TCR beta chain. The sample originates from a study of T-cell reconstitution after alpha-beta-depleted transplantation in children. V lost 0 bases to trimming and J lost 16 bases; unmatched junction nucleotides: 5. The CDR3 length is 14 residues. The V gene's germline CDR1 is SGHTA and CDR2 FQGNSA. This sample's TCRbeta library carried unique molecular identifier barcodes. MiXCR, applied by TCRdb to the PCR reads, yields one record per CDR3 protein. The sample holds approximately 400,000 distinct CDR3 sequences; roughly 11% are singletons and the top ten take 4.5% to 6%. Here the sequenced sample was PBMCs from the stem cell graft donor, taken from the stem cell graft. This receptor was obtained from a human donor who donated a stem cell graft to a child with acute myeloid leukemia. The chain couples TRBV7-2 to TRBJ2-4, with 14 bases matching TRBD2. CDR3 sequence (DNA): TGTGCCAGCAGCTTAGCCGGGACTAGCGGGGGCCTCTACTTC. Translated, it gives CASSLAGTSGGLYF.